Listed here are 19 T cell receptor beta chains from one sample, sequenced in a study of yellow fever vaccine responses in identical twins. TCRdb independently ran MiXCR on the RT-PCR reads; one entry per CDR3 protein. The sample carries thousands of distinct CDR3 sequences, less than 90% recorded once. Sequenced here: T cells from blood (PBMCs), unsorted or a sorted subset (not recorded which), sampled before or after yellow fever vaccination (not recorded which). The receptors originated from a woman aged 18-30 years who received the yellow fever vaccine.

The rearrangement links TRBV5-5 to TRBJ2-1, with a tentative D call TRBD1 (5 bases). V shed 1 base and J shed 0 bases, with 17 bases lying between them. The CDR3 covers 18 residues. In germline, CDR1 is SGHKS, CDR2 YYEKEE (reference sequence). CDR3 residues: CASSLIGVSQSSYNEQFF. In DNA, the CDR3 is TGTGCCAGCAGCTTGATAGGGGTTTCGCAGAGCTCCTACAATGAGCAGTTCTTC.

The rearrangement uses TRBV20-1 and TRBJ1-1; 9 nucleotides line up with TRBD1. V shed 0 bases and J 3 bases; nucleotides not matched to a gene: 5. Germline assignment: CDR1 DFQATT and CDR2 SNEGSKA (reference sequence). The CDR3 totals 15 residues. In DNA, the CDR3 is TGCAGTGCTAGAGATCCGGACAGGGGATACACTGAAGCTTTCTTT. As protein: CSARDPDRGYTEAFF.

The gene calls are TRBV24-1 and TRBJ2-1, with a tentative D call TRBD1 (5 bases). The CDR3 has 14 amino acids. Germline V lookup: CDR1 KGHDR, CDR2 SFDVKD. The ends were cut back, 1 base at V and 7 bases at J, with 10 bases in the middle. The CDR3 nucleotides read TGTGCCACCAGTGATTTATGGGGCGGAAATGAGCAGTTCTTC. This gives the protein CATSDLWGGNEQFF.

The chain joins TRBV11-1 to TRBJ1-4; TRBD1 aligns across 7 bases. Per germline, CDR1 SGHAT and CDR2 FQDESV (reference sequence). CDR3 length equals 15 residues. The junction had 8 bases not matched to a gene; V was cut back by 5 bases and J by 5 bases. CDR3 loop: CASSPGTVFNEKLFF. Written as DNA, the CDR3 is TGTGCCAGCAGCCCAGGGACAGTCTTCAATGAAAAACTGTTTTTT.

The chain joins TRBV12-3 or TRBV12-4 to TRBJ2-3; D remains ambiguous. The CDR3 sequence is 13 residues long. V was clipped by 3 bases and J by 1 base, with 5 bases between them. The CDR3 protein is CASSFRGTDTQYF. The DNA for the CDR3 is TGTGCCAGCAGTTTTCGGGGCACAGATACGCAGTATTTT.

This chain connects TRBV12-3 or TRBV12-4 to TRBJ2-3; TRBD2 matches at 8 bases. The V gene end was trimmed by 3 bases and the J gene end by 4 bases; junction bases not matched to a gene: 3. The CDR3 has 14 residues. The CDR3 coding sequence is TGTGCCAGCAGTTTTAGCGGGACCCCAGATACGCAGTATTTT. Translating gives CASSFSGTPDTQYF.

The chain combines TRBV29-1 with TRBJ2-4; D is unresolved. CDR1 is SQVTM, CDR2 ANQGSEA, per germline. The V end lost 3 bases, the J end lost 2 bases, and 11 bases lay between the germline ends. The CDR3 is 14 amino acids. The CDR3 loop is CSVEGTETKNIQYF. The CDR3 DNA is TGCAGCGTTGAGGGAACAGAAACCAAAAACATTCAGTACTTC.

This chain uses TRBV6-1 with TRBJ2-1; 7 bases agree with TRBD1. The CDR3 length is 14 residues. Germline values: CDR1 MNHNS, CDR2 SASEGT. Trimming at V came to 4 bases and at J to 4 bases, leaving 4 bases not matched to a gene. In DNA form, the CDR3 reads TGTGCCAGCAGTGGGACAGGTCTATACAATGAGCAGTTCTTC. Translated: CASSGTGLYNEQFF.

The chain carries TRBV29-1 and TRBJ1-1; D gene unclear. Trimming took 4 bases from V and 3 from J, leaving 9 bases between them. This CDR3 has 12 amino acids. Per germline, CDR1 SQVTM and CDR2 ANQGSEA. The CDR3 DNA reads as TGCAGCGTTGGTCCCGGGCACACTGAAGCTTTCTTT. This gives the protein CSVGPGHTEAFF.

The CDR3 DNA follows: TGTGCCAGCAGCTTAGACTTCCGGGACGGAACAGATACGCAGTATTTT. Translated, it gives CASSLDFRDGTDTQYF. V gene TRBV11-1 combines with J gene TRBJ2-3; D assignment may be TRBD1 or TRBD2 (5 bases each). Per germline, CDR1 SGHAT and CDR2 FQDESV (reference sequence). The CDR3 extends over 16 amino acids. With 1 base removed from V and 3 bases from J, the gap between germline ends came to 14 bases. Together with reference TRBV11-1 and TRBJ2-3, the CDR3 gives the full variable domain: EAEVAQSPRYKITEKSQAVAFWCDPISGHATLYWYRQILGQGPELLVQFQDESVVDDSQLPKDRFSAERLKGVDSTLKIQPAELGDSAMYLCASSLDFRDGTDTQYFGPGTRLTVL.

This clonotype came up once. The chain uses TRBV29-1 and TRBJ2-1; D unresolved. The V gene lost 6 bases and the J gene lost 6 bases, with 9 bases spanning the gap. Per the germline V gene, CDR1 is SQVTM and CDR2 is ANQGSEA. This CDR3 contains 11 residues. For the CDR3, the DNA is TGCAGCGTCCATAAGGGCAATGAGCAGTTCTTC. Its translation is CSVHKGNEQFF.

This clonotype appeared a single time. The gene calls are TRBV27 and TRBJ2-7; TRBD2 might be the D (5 bases). Germline V CDR1 and CDR2: MNHEY, SMNVEV (reference sequence). The CDR3 contains 15 residues. V was pared by 0 bases and J by 4 bases, with 13 bases between. The CDR3 loop reads CASSLSKAAAYEQYF. DNA for the CDR3: TGTGCCAGCAGTTTATCGAAGGCAGCGGCGTACGAGCAGTACTTC.

This chain uses TRBV4-3 with TRBJ2-1; D could derive from TRBD1 or TRBD2 (5 bases each). Per germline, CDR1 LGHNA and CDR2 YSLEER. V was clipped by 2 bases and J by 7 bases, with 15 bases between them. The CDR3 totals 15 residues. CDR3 amino acids: CASSQFGTDQNEQFF. The CDR3 coding sequence is TGCGCCAGCAGCCAATTCGGGACGGACCAAAATGAGCAGTTCTTC.

This clonotype came up a few times. V is TRBV7-9 and J is TRBJ1-4; TRBD1 matches 7 bases. The trim removed 5 bases at V and 8 bases at J, leaving 8 bases unmatched. Germline V gene data show CDR1 as SEHNR and CDR2 as FQNEAQ (reference sequence). The CDR3 runs 14 residues. The CDR3 DNA reads as TGTGCCAGCAGCACGACAGGGAGGGTAGAAAAACTGTTTTTT. Its protein product is CASSTTGRVEKLFF.

The chain couples TRBV19 to TRBJ2-3; 7 positions match TRBD2. The V segment lost 3 bases and the J segment 4 bases; nucleotides outside the gene matches: 10. This CDR3 is 16 amino acids long. Germline-derived CDR1 and CDR2 are LNHDA and SQIVND (reference sequence). As DNA, the CDR3 is TGTGCCAGTAGTATGGGTCGGACTAGAGTACCAGATACGCAGTATTTT. Its translation is CASSMGRTRVPDTQYF.

The chain joins TRBV4-3 to TRBJ2-7; D ambiguous. Trimming cost V 0 bases and J 0 bases, with 12 bases left between them. The CDR3 consists of 16 residues. The germline gives CDR1 LGHNA, CDR2 YSLEER. The CDR3 spells CASSQESHSSSYEQYF. The CDR3 nucleotides read TGCGCCAGCAGCCAAGAATCACATTCAAGCTCCTACGAGCAGTACTTC.

The chain links TRBV10-1 to TRBJ1-5, with TRBD1 matching over 7 bases. Per the germline V gene, CDR1 is WNHNN and CDR2 is SYGVQD (reference sequence). The V segment lost 6 bases and the J segment 4 bases; nucleotides outside the gene matches: 9. The CDR3 sequence is 15 residues long. Here the CDR3 reads CASSQPQGRNQPQHF. Here the CDR3 DNA reads TGCGCCAGCAGCCAACCACAGGGGAGGAATCAGCCCCAGCATTTT.

A few counts support this clonotype. CDR3 DNA sequence: TGTGCCAGTACCGTCGGACAGGGGGCGGCAGATACGCAGTATTTT. Translation: CASTVGQGAADTQYF. The chain has TRBV19 and TRBJ2-3; 11 bases line up with TRBD1. V was pared by 7 bases and J by 4 bases, with 7 bases of the junction left unmatched. The CDR3 extends over 15 amino acids. Germline assignment: CDR1 LNHDA and CDR2 SQIVND (reference sequence).

V gene TRBV11-1 combines with J gene TRBJ2-1; weak D call: TRBD2 (5 bases). Per germline, CDR1 SGHAT and CDR2 FQDESV (reference sequence). This CDR3 contains 14 residues. V was cut by 5 bases and J by 6 bases, with 14 bases left in between. The CDR3 DNA reads as TGTGCCAGCAGCCCTCCCGAGCGGACCAATGAGCAGTTCTTC. Translating it yields CASSPPERTNEQFF.